This is a list of T cell receptor beta chains from one sample in a study of identical twins. TCRdb reanalysed the 5' RACE reads using MiXCR and keeps one entry per CDR3 protein. The sample includes roughly 750,000 distinct CDR3 sequences, 21% of them seen just once. These data also formed part of another study, on T cells expressing NK-cell markers.

Sequences were obtained from PBMCs. These receptor sequences come from a woman younger than 35 in good health. The CDR3 runs from the conserved cysteine through the conserved F or W. A D gene is named only where the DNA matches it firmly. Size values are once, few and many counts, or a class for expanded clones, and some rows have none.

length | J | V | size | D | DNA | CDR3
13 | TRBJ1-1 | TRBV2 | few | TRBD1 | TGTGCCAGCACACGACAGGGTGGAACTGAAGCTTTCTTT | CASTRQGGTEAFF
16 | TRBJ2-7 | TRBV11-3 | . | TRBD1 | TGTGCCAGCAGCTTGGATTCGGACAGGGGGCTCATCGAGCAGTACTTC | CASSLDSDRGLIEQYF
16 | TRBJ2-5 | TRBV7-9 | many | TRBD2 | TGTGCCAGCAGCTTTGGGACTAGCGGGGGCCAAGAGACCCAGTACTTC | CASSFGTSGGQETQYF
12 | TRBJ2-7 | TRBV5-1 | . | . | TGCGCCAGCAGCTTGTACCAGGAGAGGCAGTACTTC | CASSLYQERQYF
14 | TRBJ2-3 | TRBV6-5 | few | TRBD2 | TGTGCCAGCATTAAAAAGGGAGGGGCAGATACGCAGTATTTT | CASIKKGGADTQYF
16 | TRBJ2-7 | TRBV5-4 | . | . | TGTGCCAGCAGCTGGGGGGGGGCTAGCAGCCTCTACGAGCAGTACTTC | CASSWGGASSLYEQYF
15 | TRBJ2-1 | TRBV5-1 | few | TRBD1 | TGCGCCAGCAGCTCGACAGGGGGGATCTACAATGAGCAGTTCTTC | CASSSTGGIYNEQFF
13 | TRBJ1-2 | TRBV25-1 | many | . | TGTGCCAGCTCTACCCCCGAGGGTTTAGGCTACACCTTC | CASSTPEGLGYTF
12 | TRBJ2-7 | TRBV20-1 | few | . | TGCAGTGCTATCCTCTCTCGCTACGAGCAGTACTTC | CSAILSRYEQYF
14 | TRBJ1-6 | TRBV6-1 | . | . | TGTGCCAGCGGAGGCGCGGTGTATAATTCACCCCTCCACTTT | CASGGAVYNSPLHF
14 | TRBJ2-1 | TRBV5-1 | . | . | TGCGCCAGCAGCCCCGGACAGATGTACAATGAGCAGTTCTTC | CASSPGQMYNEQFF
11 | TRBJ2-1 | TRBV24-1 | . | . | TGTGCCACCAGTGATTTGCGGAAGCAGTTCTTC | CATSDLRKQFF
15 | TRBJ2-1 | TRBV9 | few | . | TGTGCCAGCAGCGTGGGGGGGGGCAGGGGTAATGAGCAGTTCTTC | CASSVGGGRGNEQFF
15 | TRBJ2-6 | TRBV20-1 | . | . | TGCAGTGCTCGCCCTTCAGGGGCTGGGGCCAACGTCCTGACTTTC | CSARPSGAGANVLTF
13 | TRBJ2-2 | TRBV3-1 | once | . | TGTGCCAGCCAGGCAACGAACACCGGGGAGCTGTTTTTT | CASQATNTGELFF
14 | TRBJ2-1 | TRBV10-3 | . | TRBD2 | TGTGCCATCAGCAAGGGACTAGCCTACAATGAGCAGTTCTTC | CAISKGLAYNEQFF
13 | TRBJ2-7 | TRBV29-1 | . | . | TGCAGCGTTGAAGGGGGGCGATCCTACGAGCAGTACTTC | CSVEGGRSYEQYF
16 | TRBJ2-4 | TRBV12-3/TRBV12-4 | few | . | TGTGCCAGCAGTTCAAAGCTGAAGGATCCAATGAACATTCAGTACTTC | CASSSKLKDPMNIQYF
14 | TRBJ2-1 | TRBV12-3/TRBV12-4 | few | . | TGTGCCAGCAGTCCGGGGGACAGAAACTATGAGCAGTTCTTC | CASSPGDRNYEQFF
14 | TRBJ1-2 | TRBV29-1 | . | TRBD1 | TGCAGCGTGGAAACAGGGGGACAAGGCTATGGCTACACCTTC | CSVETGGQGYGYTF
11 | TRBJ2-1 | TRBV20-1 | many | TRBD2 | TGCAGTGCTAGACGGACTAGAGAGCAGTTCTTC | CSARRTREQFF
15 | TRBJ2-1 | TRBV12-3/TRBV12-4 | few | . | TGTGCCAGCAGGCGGGTGGGGGGCTCCTACAATGAGCAGTTCTTC | CASRRVGGSYNEQFF
15 | TRBJ2-7 | TRBV5-6 | . | . | TGTGCCAGCAGCCCCTCCTTCGGTGGGTGGCGCGAGCAGTACTTC | CASSPSFGGWREQYF
14 | TRBJ1-6 | TRBV7-9 | few | TRBD1 | TGTGCCAGCTCAACACGGACAGGGGAATCACCCCTCCACTTT | CASSTRTGESPLHF
11 | TRBJ2-1 | TRBV12-3/TRBV12-4 | . | . | TGTGCCAGCAGTTTTTGGGGTACGCAGTTCTTC | CASSFWGTQFF
13 | TRBJ2-7 | TRBV20-1 | . | TRBD2 | TGCAGTGCTAGACTAGCGGGGAACTACGAGCAGTACTTC | CSARLAGNYEQYF
12 | TRBJ2-2 | TRBV20-1 | few | . | TGCAGTGCCTTGGGCGACACCGGGGAGCTGTTTTTT | CSALGDTGELFF
13 | TRBJ2-5 | TRBV6-1 | . | . | TGTGCCAGCAAGACAGGTAGCACCGAGACCCAGTACTTC | CASKTGSTETQYF
14 | TRBJ2-1 | TRBV7-2 | . | . | TGTGCCAGCAGCCGGAGAGGCTTCGACAATGAGCAGTTCTTC | CASSRRGFDNEQFF
13 | TRBJ2-7 | TRBV19 | few | . | TGTGCCAGTAGGGCGCAGGGGGGATACGAGCAGTACTTC | CASRAQGGYEQYF
16 | TRBJ1-3 | TRBV7-8 | . | TRBD1 | TGTGCCAGCAGCCCACCAGGGGGTGAATCTGGAAACACCATATATTTT | CASSPPGGESGNTIYF
15 | TRBJ2-3 | TRBV9 | few | . | TGTGCCAGCAGCGTATACGCGGTGGCAACAGATACGCAGTATTTT | CASSVYAVATDTQYF
17 | TRBJ2-2 | TRBV5-1 | . | . | TGCGCCAGCAGCCTCCGGCCCGGGGTCACGAACACCGGGGAGCTGTTTTTT | CASSLRPGVTNTGELFF
14 | TRBJ2-1 | TRBV7-2 | . | . | TGTGCCAGCAGCTTTAACCCCGACTACAATGAGCAGTTCTTC | CASSFNPDYNEQFF
13 | TRBJ2-7 | TRBV9 | few | TRBD2 | TGTGCCAGCAGCGTAGATAGGACTAGGAGACAGTACTTC | CASSVDRTRRQYF
14 | TRBJ2-7 | TRBV10-3 | few | . | TGTGCCATCAGTGAGGGGGGGACAGAATACGAGCAGTACTTC | CAISEGGTEYEQYF
11 | TRBJ1-2 | TRBV29-1 | . | . | TGCAGCGTCGGGACCGAGCGTGAGGACACCTTC | CSVGTEREDTF
12 | TRBJ2-7 | TRBV6-5 | few | . | TGTGCCAGCAGTTACCGGGACGGCGAGCAGTACTTC | CASSYRDGEQYF
14 | TRBJ2-2 | TRBV7-9 | few | TRBD2 | TGTGCCAGCAGCCCGCGAACTAGCGCCGGGGAGCTGTTTTTT | CASSPRTSAGELFF
12 | TRBJ1-1 | TRBV7-2 | . | . | TGTGCCAGCGGGACACCGAACACTGAAGCTTTCTTT | CASGTPNTEAFF